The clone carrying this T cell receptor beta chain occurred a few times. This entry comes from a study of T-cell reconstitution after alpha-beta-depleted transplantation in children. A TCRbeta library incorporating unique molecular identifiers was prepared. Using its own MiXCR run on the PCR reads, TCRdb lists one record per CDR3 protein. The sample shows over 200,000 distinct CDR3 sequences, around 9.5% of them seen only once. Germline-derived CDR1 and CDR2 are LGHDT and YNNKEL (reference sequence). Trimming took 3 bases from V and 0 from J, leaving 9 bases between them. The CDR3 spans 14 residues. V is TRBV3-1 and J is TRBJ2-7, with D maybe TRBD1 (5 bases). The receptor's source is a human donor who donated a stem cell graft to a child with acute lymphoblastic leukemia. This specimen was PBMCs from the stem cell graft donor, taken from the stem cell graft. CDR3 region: CASSQSDSSYEQYF. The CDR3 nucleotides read TGTGCCAGCAGCCAGTCTGACAGCTCCTACGAGCAGTACTTC.